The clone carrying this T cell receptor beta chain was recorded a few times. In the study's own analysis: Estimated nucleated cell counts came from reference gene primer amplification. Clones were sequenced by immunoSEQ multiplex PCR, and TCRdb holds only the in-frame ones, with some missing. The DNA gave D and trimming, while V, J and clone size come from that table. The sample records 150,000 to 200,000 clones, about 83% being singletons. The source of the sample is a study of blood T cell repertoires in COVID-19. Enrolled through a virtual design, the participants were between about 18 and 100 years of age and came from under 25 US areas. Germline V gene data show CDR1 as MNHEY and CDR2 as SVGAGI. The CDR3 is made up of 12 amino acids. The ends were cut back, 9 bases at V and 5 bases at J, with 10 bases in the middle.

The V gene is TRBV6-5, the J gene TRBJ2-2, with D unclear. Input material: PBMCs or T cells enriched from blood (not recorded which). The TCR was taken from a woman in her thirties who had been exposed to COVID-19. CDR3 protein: CASHPRTGELFF. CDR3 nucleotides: TGTGCCAGTCATCCGAGGACCGGGGAGCTGTTTTTT.